The clone carrying this T cell receptor beta chain was observed at least ten times. The antigen is unknown. Individual cDNA molecules were tagged with unique molecular identifiers, the study reported. A single record per CDR3 protein comes from TCRdb applying MiXCR to the 5' RACE reads. This sample carries around 52,000 distinct CDR3 sequences, roughly 6.8% of them seen once, and the ten largest clones take around 3.9%. Trimming stripped 2 bases from V and 0 bases from J, with 14 bases between. The germline gives CDR1 MNHEY, CDR2 SVGEGT. The CDR3 has 17 amino acids. The sample belongs to a study of early T cells in non-severe SARS-CoV-2 infection. Study-level background: Chains stayed unpaired after sequencing of bulk RNA from unsorted whole blood.

General study results and limits: Missing private and CD4 specificities, VDJdb matching favored anti-spike CD8 responses.

This clonotype was obtained from an adult who was a healthcare worker with PCR-confirmed SARS-CoV-2 infection or an uninfected control (not recorded which). The source material was whole blood. The chain recombines TRBV6-2 or TRBV6-3 with TRBJ2-4; possible D gene TRBD1, 5 bases. The CDR3 nucleotides read TGTGCCAGCAGTTACCCGACAGCGCTAATAGCCAAAAACATTCAGTACTTC. It translates to CASSYPTALIAKNIQYF.